What follows are 19 T cell receptor beta chains derived from one specimen sequenced in a study of T cell responses to AZD1222 COVID-19 vaccine. TCRdb keeps only in-frame clones here, not all; method: immunoSEQ multiplex PCR. This table has about 270,000 clones, 90% to 95% appearing once. Sequenced material: peripheral blood, taken 28 days after the second AZD1222 dose. Receptors were obtained from an adult who received the AZD1222 COVID-19 vaccine.

V usage is TRBV28 and J usage is TRBJ2-7, with TRBD1 matching 7 bases. Germline CDR1 MDHEN, CDR2 SYDVKM. With 4 bases clipped from V and 4 bases from J, the junction kept 1 base outside the gene matches. The CDR3 contains 12 residues. This CDR3 reads CASSSGGYEQYF. The CDR3 DNA sequence: TGTGCCAGCAGTTCAGGGGGATACGAGCAGTACTTC. Complete variable domain (other parts from reference TRBV28 and TRBJ2-7): DVKVTQSSRYLVKRTGEKVFLECVQDMDHENMFWYRQDPGLGLRLIYFSYDVKMKEKGDIPEGYSVSREKKERFSLILESASTNQTSMYLCASSSGGYEQYFGPGTRLTVT.

CDR3 residues: CASSDTTGGPIHEQYF. The CDR3 DNA sequence: TGCGCCAGCAGCGATACGACAGGGGGTCCGATCCACGAGCAGTACTTC. The rearrangement uses TRBV5-1 and TRBJ2-7; 9 nucleotides align to TRBD1. V trimming: 4 bases; J trimming: 5 bases; junction bases outside the gene matches: 13. Germline CDR1 SGHRS, CDR2 YFSETQ. The CDR3 has 16 amino acids.

The chain carries TRBV5-6 and TRBJ2-2; D gene uncertain. Looked up from germline, CDR1 is SGHDT and CDR2 is YYEEEE. Trimming removed 1 base at V and 5 bases at J, with 12 bases between. There are 15 residues in the CDR3. The CDR3 here is CASSLMGQLTGELFF. CDR3 sequence (DNA): TGTGCCAGCAGCTTGATGGGTCAGCTAACCGGGGAGCTGTTTTTT.

The rearrangement joins TRBV12-3 or TRBV12-4 to TRBJ1-5; D ambiguous. This CDR3 has 11 amino acids. V dropped 10 bases and J dropped 8 bases, with 12 bases sitting between them. The chain's CDR3 is CATGQREPQHF. CDR3 DNA: TGTGCCACCGGGCAGCGGGAGCCCCAGCATTTT.

This chain's CDR3 is CASSLALAGGGGNEQFF. The CDR3 nucleotides read TGTGCCAGCAGCTTAGCCCTAGCGGGAGGCGGGGGGAATGAGCAGTTCTTC. The rearrangement links TRBV7-6 to TRBJ2-1; TRBD2 matches 11 bases. V lost 0 bases to trimming and J lost 7 bases; unmatched junction nucleotides: 8. The CDR3 loop spans 17 amino acids. CDR1 and CDR2 (germline): SGHVS, FNYEAQ. The full variable domain, with the rest looked up from reference TRBV7-6 and TRBJ2-1, is GAGVSQSPRYKVTKRGQDVALRCDPISGHVSLYWYRQALGQGPEFLTYFNYEAQQDKSGLPNDRFSAERPEGSISTLTIQRTEQRDSAMYRCASSLALAGGGGNEQFFGPGTRLTVL.

The CDR3 bases are TGTGCCAGCAGCTTAGACTGGGGCAATCAGCCCCAGCATTTT. The encoded protein is CASSLDWGNQPQHF. The V call is TRBV7-2, the J call TRBJ1-5, with D uncertain. The V gene lost 1 base and the J gene lost 2 bases, with 6 bases spanning the gap. The CDR3 consists of 14 residues. Germline V lookup: CDR1 SGHTA, CDR2 FQGNSA.

This clone was counted a single time. The chain couples TRBV25-1 to TRBJ1-4; 9 positions agree with TRBD1. Germline V gives CDR1 MGHDK, CDR2 SYGVNS. The CDR3 runs to 15 residues. The ends lost 1 base at V and 5 bases at J; junction bases unmatched: 2. The CDR3 region has the DNA TGTGCCAGCAGTGAATGGGGGACAGGGAATGAAAAACTGTTTTTT. It codes for CASSEWGTGNEKLFF.

This clone was seen once. The V and J genes are TRBV28 and TRBJ2-1; tentative D call: TRBD2 (8 bases). The germline V gene has CDR1 MDHEN and CDR2 SYDVKM. V lost 7 bases, J lost 6 bases, and 19 bases lay in between. This CDR3 has 15 residues. The CDR3 nucleotides are TGTGCCAGCAAGGGGGCCACCGGACTAGCCAATGAGCAGTTCTTC. Translating gives CASKGATGLANEQFF.

This clone appeared a single time. The V call is TRBV7-9, the J call TRBJ2-7; D call uncertain. Trimming shortened V by 1 base and J by 6 bases, and 10 bases separated the two germline ends. The CDR3 contains 13 residues. Per germline, CDR1 SEHNR and CDR2 FQNEAQ (reference sequence). The CDR3 bases are TGTGCCAGCAGCTTAGACGGGCAGGTCGAGCAGTACTTC. Protein: CASSLDGQVEQYF.

The chain has TRBV12-3 or TRBV12-4 and TRBJ1-1, with D possibly TRBD1 on 5 matching bases. The CDR3 is made up of 13 amino acids. Trimming shortened V by 7 bases and J by 4 bases, and 13 bases separated the two germline ends. The CDR3 nucleotides are TGTGCCAGCACCAATCAGGGACTCACTGAAGCTTTCTTT. Residues: CASTNQGLTEAFF.

Written as DNA, the CDR3 is TGTGCCAGCAGCCGTCGTTTGGCGGGGGGGGTGGATACGCAGTATTTT. This encodes CASSRRLAGGVDTQYF. V gene TRBV3-1 (or the pseudogene TRBV3-2) combines with J gene TRBJ2-3, with 9 nucleotides matching TRBD2. The length of the CDR3 is 16 residues. V shed 4 bases and J 6 bases; nucleotides not matched to a gene: 11. From germline, CDR1 is LGHDT and CDR2 YNNKEL (reference sequence).

The chain uses TRBV19 and TRBJ1-1, with unresolved D. Germline V gene sequence: CDR1 LNHDA, CDR2 SQIVND (reference sequence). This CDR3 contains 12 residues. Trimming cost V 5 bases and J 7 bases, with 11 bases left between them. In nucleotides, the CDR3 is TGTGCCAGTAGTGCCCTTGGTGGTGAAGCTTTCTTT. Translation gives CASSALGGEAFF.

The gene calls are TRBV19 and TRBJ2-2; the match to TRBD1 covers 7 bases. This CDR3 has 15 residues. From germline, CDR1 is LNHDA and CDR2 SQIVND (reference sequence). Trimming took 3 bases from V and 7 from J; bases not matched to a gene: 8. CDR3 loop: CASSIRLRGYGELFF. The CDR3 DNA reads as TGTGCCAGTAGTATCCGCCTCAGGGGGTACGGGGAGCTGTTTTTT.

V usage is TRBV28 and J usage is TRBJ1-6; D perhaps matches TRBD1 (5 bases). Germline assignment: CDR1 MDHEN and CDR2 SYDVKM. The CDR3 has 14 residues. Trimming removed 7 bases from V and 6 bases from J, with 13 bases in between. For the CDR3, the DNA is TGTGCCAGCATGGTCCCAGGGTCTAATTCACCCCTCCACTTT. Its translation is CASMVPGSNSPLHF.

The rearrangement links TRBV4-1 to TRBJ2-3; TRBD2 aligns across 8 bases. V lost 3 bases, J lost 2 bases, and 4 bases stayed unmatched. The germline V gene has CDR1 MGHRA and CDR2 YSYEKL. CDR3 length: 15 residues. CDR3 coding DNA: TGCGCCAGCAGCCAGACGGGAGGGCCCACAGATACGCAGTATTTT. Translated: CASSQTGGPTDTQYF.

The rearrangement joins TRBV28 to TRBJ2-7, with a weak D call TRBD2 (6 bases). This CDR3 is 14 amino acids long. V was cut by 5 bases and J by 7 bases, with 18 bases left in between. Germline lookup yields CDR1 MDHEN and CDR2 SYDVKM. CDR3 bases: TGTGCCAGCAGTGGCCGGGACTCTAGTTGGGAGCAGTACTTC. Residues: CASSGRDSSWEQYF.

This chain links TRBV6-6 with TRBJ2-3; unclear D gene. V was trimmed by 5 bases and J by 1 base, leaving 10 bases between them. There are 14 residues in the CDR3. Germline V gene data show CDR1 as MNHNY and CDR2 as SVGAGI (reference sequence). CDR3 protein: CASSPPWGTDTQYF. CDR3 bases: TGTGCCAGCAGTCCGCCTTGGGGCACAGATACGCAGTATTTT.

The J gene is TRBJ2-1, the V gene TRBV4-3; 10 bases line up with TRBD2. Losses at the gene ends were 4 bases for V and 5 bases for J; bases not matched to a gene: 14. The CDR3 runs 18 residues. Germline V lookup: CDR1 LGHNA, CDR2 YSLEER. In DNA form, the CDR3 reads TGCGCCAGCAGCCCGTACCCAAGGACTAGCGGAGGGAACAATGAGCAGTTCTTC. Translating it yields CASSPYPRTSGGNNEQFF.

The V call is TRBV28, the J call TRBJ2-3, with a tentative D call TRBD2 (6 bases). Between the trimmed V and J ends, which lost 0 bases and 4 bases, there was a span of 11 bases. The germline V gene has CDR1 MDHEN and CDR2 SYDVKM. This CDR3 spans 15 amino acids. DNA for the CDR3: TGTGCCAGCAGTTTATGGACTAGAACCGCAGATACGCAGTATTTT. It codes for CASSLWTRTADTQYF. The complete variable domain, with remaining parts taken from reference TRBV28 and TRBJ2-3, reads DVKVTQSSRYLVKRTGEKVFLECVQDMDHENMFWYRQDPGLGLRLIYFSYDVKMKEKGDIPEGYSVSREKKERFSLILESASTNQTSMYLCASSLWTRTADTQYFGPGTRLTVL.